Included here is one T cell receptor beta chain sequence, with context. As yet, its antigen is unknown. These data are taken from a study of beta chain features in type 1 diabetes. For the study at large: The examined sorted cells totaled approximately 100 million across samples.

Study-level points and caveats: Insertions were fewer and deletions more numerous at VDJ junctions in type 1 diabetes patients. Significant though moderate, a shortening of TCRB CDR3s appeared in all four CD4+ subsets of Type 1 diabetes patients.

Investigators reverse transcribed all isolated RNA, so they sequenced expressed TCRB transcripts. Data came from immunoSEQ multiplex PCR; TCRdb stores just in-frame clones and leaves some out. The sample shows about 400,000 clones, roughly 12% of them seen only once. V lost 4 bases, J lost 6 bases, and 9 bases lay in between. Germline V gene lookup returns CDR1 SQVTM and CDR2 ANQGSEA. The CDR3 spans 11 residues. This sequence joins TRBV29-1 and TRBJ1-2; D gene uncertain. Source material: naive CD4+ T cells from blood. This receptor was taken from a man between 18 and 29 years old in good health. The CDR3 loop is CSVGLGNGYTF. CDR3 sequence (DNA): TGCAGCGTTGGTCTCGGGAATGGCTACACCTTC.